The 15 T cell receptor beta chains given below trace back to one sample, sequenced in a study of T cell responses to AZD1222 COVID-19 vaccine. Profiling relied on immunoSEQ multiplex PCR, and the TCRdb table lists in-frame clones only, not all of them. The top ten clones hold 16% of a sample with 45,000 to 70,000 clones, about 90% of them seen once. The sequencing used peripheral blood, collected on day 0 of AZD1222 vaccination. The receptors here all came from an adult in good health.

This clone showed up just once. The chain carries TRBV5-1 and TRBJ2-1; either TRBD1 or TRBD2 may fit D (6 bases each). This CDR3 has 13 amino acids. Germline CDR1 and CDR2: SGHRS and YFSETQ. V lost 5 bases, J lost 9 bases, and 15 bases lay in between. The CDR3 region has the DNA TGCGCCAGCAGTAGGGGGGTGGAGGGTGAGCAGTTCTTC. It codes for CASSRGVEGEQFF.

This clone was observed once. The chain couples TRBV28 to TRBJ2-7, with no clear D. The V gene lost 1 base and the J gene lost 1 base, with 8 bases spanning the gap. CDR3 length equals 14 residues. Germline assignment: CDR1 MDHEN and CDR2 SYDVKM. CDR3 sequence (DNA): TGTGCCAGCAGTTTATCTGGCGGTTCCTACGAGCAGTACTTC. It is translated as CASSLSGGSYEQYF. Filled out from reference TRBV28 and TRBJ2-7, the complete variable domain reads DVKVTQSSRYLVKRTGEKVFLECVQDMDHENMFWYRQDPGLGLRLIYFSYDVKMKEKGDIPEGYSVSREKKERFSLILESASTNQTSMYLCASSLSGGSYEQYFGPGTRLTVT.

This chain uses TRBV11-2 with TRBJ2-5, with D uncertain. The CDR3 runs to 11 residues. Germline lookup yields CDR1 SGHAT and CDR2 FQNNGV. Trimming left V 3 bases short and J 9 bases short, with 8 bases between. CDR3 nucleotides: TGTGCCAGCAGCTTGGGAAAGTCCCAGTACTTC. Translated, it gives CASSLGKSQYF.

This chain joins TRBV7-2 and TRBJ1-5; maybe TRBD1 (6 bases). This CDR3 comprises 15 residues. V was cut by 1 base and J by 3 bases, with 10 bases left in between. Germline loops: CDR1 SGHTA, CDR2 FQGNSA. CDR3 nucleotides: TGTGCCAGCAGCTTAGACGGGGGGCCCAATCAGCCCCAGCATTTT. Protein sequence: CASSLDGGPNQPQHF.

The CDR3 is CASSVMGERGETQYF. CDR3 sequence (DNA): TGTGCCAGCAGCGTAATGGGGGAGAGGGGGGAGACCCAGTACTTC. V usage is TRBV9 and J usage is TRBJ2-5; D perhaps matches TRBD1 (6 bases). Germline CDR1 SGDLS, CDR2 YYNGEE. The CDR3 covers 15 residues. V lost 1 base to trimming and J lost 5 bases, with 15 bases between them.

This clone was seen once. The V gene is TRBV7-8, the J gene TRBJ1-2; the D gene is possibly TRBD1 (6 bases). V was pared by 1 base and J by 6 bases, with 6 bases between. The germline V gene has CDR1 SGHVS and CDR2 FQNEAQ. The CDR3 sequence is 12 residues long. The CDR3 is CASSLGDNGYTF. The CDR3 nucleotides read TGTGCCAGCAGCTTAGGGGACAATGGCTACACCTTC.

CDR3 in DNA: TGTGCCAGCAGTAACGGACAGGGGAACTATGGCTACACCTTC. Translated: CASSNGQGNYGYTF. V and J are TRBV28 and TRBJ1-2; 9 bases fit TRBD1. Trimming cost V 5 bases and J 2 bases; bases outside gene matches: 3. From germline, CDR1 is MDHEN and CDR2 SYDVKM. The CDR3 sequence is 14 residues long.

V usage is TRBV12-3 or TRBV12-4 and J usage is TRBJ1-5, with D unclear. The CDR3 contains 13 residues. V was pared by 3 bases and J by 4 bases, with 7 bases between. CDR3 in amino acids: CASSLKVNQPQHF. CDR3 bases: TGTGCCAGCAGTTTGAAGGTTAATCAGCCCCAGCATTTT.

The chain is built from TRBV4-2 and TRBJ1-3; D might be TRBD1 (6 bases). V was trimmed by 4 bases and J by 0 bases, leaving 13 bases between them. CDR3 size: 16 residues. The V gene's germline CDR1 is LGHNA and CDR2 YNFKEQ. Here the CDR3 reads CASSPKGQSSGNTIYF. CDR3 nucleotides: TGTGCCAGCAGCCCGAAAGGACAGAGCTCTGGAAACACCATATATTTT.

The chain joins TRBV19 to TRBJ2-7; D might be TRBD2 (5 bases). The CDR3 covers 16 residues. The V end was cut by 5 bases, the J end by 1 base, with 18 bases between. CDR1 LNHDA and CDR2 SQIVND come from the germline V gene (reference sequence). CDR3 region: CASSQLEASGSYEQYF. The CDR3, as DNA: TGTGCCAGTAGTCAGTTGGAGGCGAGTGGATCCTACGAGCAGTACTTC.

The J gene is TRBJ2-1, the V gene TRBV5-1; the D gene is possibly TRBD1 (6 bases). The CDR3 is 15 residues long. V lost 2 bases and J 3 bases, leaving 12 bases between the germline ends. Germline CDR1 reads SGHRS; CDR2 reads YFSETQ. The CDR3: CASSFRGQNYNEQFF. CDR3 DNA: TGCGCCAGCAGCTTCAGGGGACAAAACTACAATGAGCAGTTCTTC.

The genes are TRBV3-1 (or the pseudogene TRBV3-2) and TRBJ2-2; D is perhaps TRBD1 (6 bases). CDR3 length: 12 residues. Germline CDR1 LGHDT, CDR2 YNNKEL (reference sequence). V dropped 7 bases and J dropped 4 bases, with 7 bases sitting between them. CDR3 in amino acids: CASTRGTGELFF. The CDR3 DNA reads TGTGCCAGCACCAGGGGCACCGGGGAGCTGTTTTTT.

The chain uses TRBV9 and TRBJ2-2; D unclear. Germline-derived CDR1 and CDR2 are SGDLS and YYNGEE. The CDR3 contains 14 residues. V was trimmed by 0 bases and J by 8 bases, leaving 11 bases between them. This CDR3 reads CASSVATRNGELFF. The CDR3 DNA reads as TGTGCCAGCAGCGTAGCTACGAGGAATGGGGAGCTGTTTTTT.

This rearrangement joins TRBV4-2 to TRBJ2-3, with D maybe TRBD1 (6 bases). Germline values: CDR1 LGHNA, CDR2 YNFKEQ. The CDR3 loop spans 15 amino acids. The V and J ends lost 4 bases and 2 bases respectively, with 13 bases between them. The CDR3 region has the DNA TGTGCCAGCAGCCTTGGACAGTCCGTCACAGATACGCAGTATTTT. Its protein product is CASSLGQSVTDTQYF.

This clone occurred a few times. This chain connects TRBV28 to TRBJ1-5; unclear D gene. Deletions cut 3 bases from V and 7 bases from J, with 16 bases between. The CDR3 is made up of 15 amino acids. Germline V gene lookup returns CDR1 MDHEN and CDR2 SYDVKM. CDR3 loop: CASSFLALGRQPQHF. CDR3 coding DNA: TGTGCCAGCAGTTTTCTTGCCCTAGGTAGACAGCCCCAGCATTTT.